Sequencing of this T cell receptor beta chain was carried out in a study of regulatory T cells in long-lasting Graves disease. Study-wide results and caveats: Comparison showed that persistent patients shared more public clonotypes (2,741) than new patients (about 970).

Germline V gene lookup returns CDR1 ENHRY and CDR2 SYGVKD. Trimming pared 10 bases from V and 1 base from J, leaving 16 bases between. This CDR3 is built from 14 residues. Building the TCR beta libraries relied on iRepertoire HTBI primers, and CDR3 regions underwent Arm-PCR. MiXCR was run by TCRdb on the multiplex PCR reads, yielding one entry per CDR3 protein. The table lists about 450,000 distinct CDR3 sequences, about 15% of them singletons, with roughly a sixth in the top ten. This clonotype was picked up many times. What it binds is unknown. Time point reported: newly diagnosed GD, antithyroid drugs for less than 3 months. Following extraction of RNA from PBMCs, that RNA was used to make the TCR library. Another study also made use of these data, one on T cells in Graves' hyperthyroidism and ophthalmopathy. From that paper: Aged 18 to 65, the patients had hyperthyroidism that was newly diagnosed and had lasted under 2 months. The HTBI primer set served for first-round RT-PCR of the TCR CDR3.

The sample consisted of peripheral blood mononuclear cells (PBMCs), taken at new diagnosis, from a patient treated with antithyroid drugs. The origin of this receptor is a woman between 50 and 59 years old with Graves disease. V and J are TRBV10-3 and TRBJ2-5; possibly TRBD1 or TRBD2 for D (6 bases each). Here the CDR3 DNA reads TGTGCCACCCCTCTCTGGGGGGCCCAAGAGACCCAGTACTTC. Its translation is CATPLWGAQETQYF.